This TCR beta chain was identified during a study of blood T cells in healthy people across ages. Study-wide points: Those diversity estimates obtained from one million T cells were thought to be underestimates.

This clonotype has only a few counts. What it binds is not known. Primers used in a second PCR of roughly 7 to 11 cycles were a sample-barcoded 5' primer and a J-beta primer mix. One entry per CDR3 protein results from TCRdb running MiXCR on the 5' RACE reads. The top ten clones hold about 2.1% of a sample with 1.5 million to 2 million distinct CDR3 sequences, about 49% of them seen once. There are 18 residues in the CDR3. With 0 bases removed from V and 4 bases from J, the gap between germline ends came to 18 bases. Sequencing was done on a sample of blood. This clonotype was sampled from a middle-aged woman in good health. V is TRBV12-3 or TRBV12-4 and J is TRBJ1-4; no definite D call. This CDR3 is CASSLALSGRAVNEKLFF. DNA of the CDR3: TGTGCCAGCAGTTTAGCCCTCTCGGGGAGGGCAGTTAATGAAAAACTGTTTTTT.